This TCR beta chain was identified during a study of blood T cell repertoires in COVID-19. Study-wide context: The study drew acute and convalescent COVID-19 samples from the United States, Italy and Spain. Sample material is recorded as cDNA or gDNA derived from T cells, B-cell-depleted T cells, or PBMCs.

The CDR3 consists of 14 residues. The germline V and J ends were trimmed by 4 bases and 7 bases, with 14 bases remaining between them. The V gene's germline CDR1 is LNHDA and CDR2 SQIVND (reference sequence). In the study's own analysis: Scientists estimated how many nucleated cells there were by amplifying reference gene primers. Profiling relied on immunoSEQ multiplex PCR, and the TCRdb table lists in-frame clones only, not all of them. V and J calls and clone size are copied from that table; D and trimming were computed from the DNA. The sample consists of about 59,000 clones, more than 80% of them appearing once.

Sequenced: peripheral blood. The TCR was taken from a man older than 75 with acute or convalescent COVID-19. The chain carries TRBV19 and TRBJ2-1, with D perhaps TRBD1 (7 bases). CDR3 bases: TGTGCCAGTAGTAGCGGGACAGTGCAAAATGAGCAGTTCTTC. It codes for CASSSGTVQNEQFF. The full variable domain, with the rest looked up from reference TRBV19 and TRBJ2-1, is DGGITQSPKYLFRKEGQNVTLSCEQNLNHDAMYWYRQDPGQGLRLIYYSQIVNDFQKGDIAEGYSVSREKKESFPLTVTSAQKNPTAFYLCASSSGTVQNEQFFGPGTRLTVL.